Reported below is one T cell receptor beta chain. Its cognate antigen has yet to be identified. No base qualities exist here, and no much larger clone lies one base off it. The entry originates in a study of metastatic and nonmetastatic thyroid tumors (dated by TCRdb to 2018 to 2020). Notes on the research overall: Repertoires were compared across peripheral blood and tumor or nodule tissue samples from malignant and benign thyroid patients.

CDR3 length: 14 amino acids, cysteine to phenylalanine. Only the CDR3 part of the read is kept: 42 bases, read in frame from the first base. Sequences SNHLY (CDR1) and FYNNEI (CDR2) are obtained from the germline V gene. Trimming removed 4 bases from V and 3 bases from J, leaving 10 bases between the germline ends. The protocol used for the library was PCR. The sequencer was an Illumina HiSeq 4000. High-throughput sequencing was used to profile the TCR beta-chain CDR3 region of every patient. On the authors' methods: CDR3 differences across clinicopathological groups were used to build a classifier for discriminating distant-metastatic papillary thyroid cancer patients. To measure repertoire diversity the researchers used the Shannon index, while the Morisita-Horn index served to gauge how similar the tumor and blood repertoires were. TCRdb applied fastp at Q25 and MiXCR to the public reads, then kept only in-frame beta chains. It is TCRdb's table, rather than the study itself, that gives the V and J calls and clone size. A total of approximately 4,000 clones appear in this sample, 35% to 40% of them only once. The ten largest account for under 25% of the sample.

No patient had received any treatment before thyroid surgery. The study retrospectively analysed patient clinical samples collected from the early 2010s to the late 2010s using T-cell receptor beta sequencing. Broad study findings and their caveats: In both blood and tumor samples, malignant tumors were reported to have significantly higher TCR beta diversity than benign nodules.

This TCR was recovered from a male donor with papillary thyroid cancer or a benign thyroid nodule (not recorded which). Some clones in this sample may be carry-over from other donors' samples. Specimen: tumor tissue. Rearrangement joined TRBV2 to TRBJ2-1; a tentative D match to TRBD2 spans 5 bases. The nucleotide sequence is given as TGTGCCAGCAGTGGCCCGGGGAGCTACAATGAGCAGTTCTTC. It translates as CASSGPGSYNEQFF.